This TCR beta chain emerged from a study of control samples from healthy donors and cancer patients. Assay used: immunoSEQ multiplex PCR; TCRdb lists only in-frame clones, some missing. Counted here are around 170,000 clones, around 90% occurring once; the ten biggest clones make up 1.2% to 1.5%. V dropped 3 bases and J dropped 2 bases, with 11 bases sitting between them. This CDR3 region has 14 residues. Germline CDR1 reads DFQATT; CDR2 reads SNEGSKA (reference sequence). The chain recombines TRBV20-1 with TRBJ1-5; D gene unclear. Sequencing was performed on blood. The receptor's source is a woman in her 50s in good health. DNA for the CDR3: TGCAGTGCTAGTAAGGGTTTGGGCAATCAGCCCCAGCATTTT. The encoded protein is CSASKGLGNQPQHF.